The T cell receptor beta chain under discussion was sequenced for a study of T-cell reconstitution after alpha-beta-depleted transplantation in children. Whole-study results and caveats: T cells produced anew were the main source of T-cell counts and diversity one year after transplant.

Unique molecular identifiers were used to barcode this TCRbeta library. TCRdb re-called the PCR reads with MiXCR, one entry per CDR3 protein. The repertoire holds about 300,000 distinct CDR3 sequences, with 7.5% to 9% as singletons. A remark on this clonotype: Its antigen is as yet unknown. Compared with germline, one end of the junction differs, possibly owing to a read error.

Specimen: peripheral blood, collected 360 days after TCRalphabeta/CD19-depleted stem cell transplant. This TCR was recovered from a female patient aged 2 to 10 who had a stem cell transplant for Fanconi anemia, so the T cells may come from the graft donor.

This CDR3 is CTSSFVGGETQYF. CDR3 nucleotide sequence: TGTACCAGCAGCTTCGTGGGAGGGGAGACCCAGTACTTC. V is TRBV5-6 and J is TRBJ2-5, with 7 nucleotides matching TRBD2. The CDR3 extends over 13 amino acids. Germline assignment: CDR1 SGHDT and CDR2 YYEEEE.